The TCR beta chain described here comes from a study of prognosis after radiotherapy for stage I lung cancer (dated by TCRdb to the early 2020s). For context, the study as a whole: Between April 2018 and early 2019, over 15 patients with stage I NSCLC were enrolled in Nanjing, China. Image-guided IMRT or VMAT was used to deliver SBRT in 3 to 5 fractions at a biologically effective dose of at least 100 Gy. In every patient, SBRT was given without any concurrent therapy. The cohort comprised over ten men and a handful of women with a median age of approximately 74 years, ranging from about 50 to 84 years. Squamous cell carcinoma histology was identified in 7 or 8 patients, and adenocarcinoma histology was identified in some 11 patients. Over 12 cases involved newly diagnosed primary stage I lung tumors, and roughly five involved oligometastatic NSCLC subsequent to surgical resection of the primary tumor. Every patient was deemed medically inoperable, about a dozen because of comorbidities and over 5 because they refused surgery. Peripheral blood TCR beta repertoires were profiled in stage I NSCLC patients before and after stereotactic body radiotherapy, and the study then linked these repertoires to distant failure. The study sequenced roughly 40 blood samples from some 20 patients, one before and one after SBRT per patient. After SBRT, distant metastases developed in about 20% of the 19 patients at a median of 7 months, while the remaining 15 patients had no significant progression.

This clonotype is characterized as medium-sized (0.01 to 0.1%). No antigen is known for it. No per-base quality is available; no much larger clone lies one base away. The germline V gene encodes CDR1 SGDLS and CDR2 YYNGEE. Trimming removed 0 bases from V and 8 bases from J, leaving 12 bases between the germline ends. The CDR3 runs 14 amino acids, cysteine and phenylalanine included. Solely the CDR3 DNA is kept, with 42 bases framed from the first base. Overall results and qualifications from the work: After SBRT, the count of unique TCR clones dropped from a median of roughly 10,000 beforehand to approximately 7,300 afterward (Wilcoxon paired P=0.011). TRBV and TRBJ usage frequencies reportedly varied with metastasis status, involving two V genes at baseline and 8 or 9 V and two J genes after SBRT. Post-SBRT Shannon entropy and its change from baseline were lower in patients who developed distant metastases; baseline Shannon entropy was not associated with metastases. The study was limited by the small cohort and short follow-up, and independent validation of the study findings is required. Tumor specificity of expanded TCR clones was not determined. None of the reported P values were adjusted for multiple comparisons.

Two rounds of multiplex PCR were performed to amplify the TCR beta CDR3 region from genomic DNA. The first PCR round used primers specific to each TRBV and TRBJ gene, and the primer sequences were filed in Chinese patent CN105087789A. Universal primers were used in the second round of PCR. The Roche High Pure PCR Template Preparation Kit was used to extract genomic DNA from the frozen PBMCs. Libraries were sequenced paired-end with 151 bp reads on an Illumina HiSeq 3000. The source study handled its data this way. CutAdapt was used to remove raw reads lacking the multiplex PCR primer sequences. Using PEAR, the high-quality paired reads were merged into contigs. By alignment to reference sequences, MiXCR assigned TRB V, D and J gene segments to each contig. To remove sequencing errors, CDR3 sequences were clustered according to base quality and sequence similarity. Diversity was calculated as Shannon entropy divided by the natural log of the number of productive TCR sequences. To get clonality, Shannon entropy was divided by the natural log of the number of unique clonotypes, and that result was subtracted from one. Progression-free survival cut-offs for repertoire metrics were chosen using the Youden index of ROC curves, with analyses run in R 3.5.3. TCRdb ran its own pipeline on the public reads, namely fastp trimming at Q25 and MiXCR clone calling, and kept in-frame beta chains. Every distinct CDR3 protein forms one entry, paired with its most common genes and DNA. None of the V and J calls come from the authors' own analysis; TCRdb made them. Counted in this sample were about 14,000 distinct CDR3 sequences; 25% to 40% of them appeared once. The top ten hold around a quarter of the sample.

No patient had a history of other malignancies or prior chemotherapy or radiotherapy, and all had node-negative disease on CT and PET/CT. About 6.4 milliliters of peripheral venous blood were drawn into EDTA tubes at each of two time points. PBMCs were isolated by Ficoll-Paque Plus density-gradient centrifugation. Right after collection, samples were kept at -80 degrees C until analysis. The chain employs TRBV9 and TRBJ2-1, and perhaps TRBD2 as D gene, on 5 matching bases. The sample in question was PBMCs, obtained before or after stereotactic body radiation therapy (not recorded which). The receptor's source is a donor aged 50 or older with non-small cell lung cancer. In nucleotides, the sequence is TGTGCCAGCAGCGTAGTAGAGCTAGCCCATGAGCAGTTCTTC. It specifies CASSVVELAHEQFF.